The next 18 T cell receptor beta chains were all read from a single sample in a study of T cell responses to AZD1222 COVID-19 vaccine. Produced via immunoSEQ multiplex PCR; TCRdb's table is partial and in-frame only. In the table there are 150,000 to 180,000 clones, 88% of which are singletons. The material was peripheral blood, obtained on day 0 of AZD1222 vaccination. These receptor sequences come from an adult in good health.

The chain recombines TRBV4-2 with TRBJ2-7; D is unclear. Trimming stripped 0 bases from V and 3 bases from J, with 12 bases between. Per germline, CDR1 LGHNA and CDR2 YNFKEQ. The length of the CDR3 is 15 residues. DNA of the CDR3: TGTGCCAGCAGCCAAGATCGGGCAGCAATCTACGAGCAGTACTTC. Translated, it gives CASSQDRAAIYEQYF.

As for this clone: Other DNA sequences in this specimen translate into the identical CDR3. CDR3 in amino acids: CASSLDRGPGNTIYF. CDR3 DNA: TGTGCCAGCAGCTTAGACAGGGGGCCCGGAAACACCATATATTTT. This sequence joins TRBV7-2 and TRBJ1-3; 9 bases match TRBD1. Germline V gene data show CDR1 as SGHTA and CDR2 as FQGNSA. This CDR3 spans 15 amino acids. The V gene end was trimmed by 1 base and the J gene end by 4 bases; junction bases not matched to a gene: 2.

The rearrangement joins TRBV5-4 to TRBJ2-7; TRBD1 agrees at 8 bases. The CDR3 has 15 residues. Germline CDR1 and CDR2: SGHNT and YYREEE (reference sequence). Germline trimming cut 0 bases from V and 9 bases from J; bases unmatched to any gene: 11. The CDR3 sequence is CASSLALDRDKGQYF. The CDR3 DNA reads as TGTGCCAGCAGCTTGGCCCTGGACAGGGATAAAGGGCAGTACTTC.

The CDR3 sequence: CASSGRQYTEAFF. Here the CDR3 DNA reads TGTGCCAGCAGCGGCCGGCAGTACACTGAAGCTTTCTTT. The gene calls are TRBV13 and TRBJ1-1; D call uncertain. V lost 5 bases, J lost 3 bases, and 10 bases lay in between. There are 13 residues in the CDR3. Per germline, CDR1 PRHDT and CDR2 FYEKMQ (reference sequence).

This chain uses TRBV6-2 or TRBV6-3 with TRBJ2-3; D may be TRBD2 (5 bases). The CDR3 length is 16 residues. Trimming stripped 5 bases from V and 0 bases from J, with 15 bases between. Germline lookup yields CDR1 MNHEY and CDR2 SVGEGT. The DNA for the CDR3 is TGTGCCAGCAGTCGCACCGTGCAGCGGAGCACAGATACGCAGTATTTT. Translating gives CASSRTVQRSTDTQYF.

V is TRBV6-2 or TRBV6-3 and J is TRBJ1-5; maybe TRBD1 (6 bases). The CDR3 sequence is 15 residues long. Germline V gene data show CDR1 as MNHEY and CDR2 as SVGEGT. V was clipped by 6 bases and J by 9 bases, with 21 bases between them. Here the CDR3 reads CASRPTAGEKGPQHF. CDR3 sequence (DNA): TGTGCCAGCAGACCTACCGCAGGGGAAAAGGGGCCCCAGCATTTT.

J is TRBJ2-5 and V is TRBV12-3 or TRBV12-4; D may match TRBD1 or TRBD2 (5 bases each). The CDR3 extends over 13 amino acids. The V gene lost 3 bases and the J gene lost 2 bases, with 7 bases spanning the gap. CDR3 amino acids: CASSLGVQETQYF. The DNA for the CDR3 is TGTGCCAGCAGTTTGGGGGTACAAGAGACCCAGTACTTC.

The genes are TRBV12-3 or TRBV12-4 and TRBJ1-2; D call uncertain. This CDR3 has 13 amino acids. Trimming pared 3 bases from V and 0 bases from J, leaving 5 bases between. CDR3 residues: CASSFSPNYGYTF. For the CDR3, the DNA is TGTGCCAGCAGTTTTTCCCCTAACTATGGCTACACCTTC.

CDR3 amino acids: CASSSTGQGDQPQHF. CDR3 nucleotides: TGTGCCAGCAGCTCAACCGGACAGGGCGATCAGCCCCAGCATTTT. V usage is TRBV6-5 and J usage is TRBJ1-5; 8 bases fit TRBD1. The V gene end was trimmed by 6 bases and the J gene end by 5 bases; junction bases not matched to a gene: 9. The germline V gene has CDR1 MNHEY and CDR2 SVGAGI. The CDR3 has 15 amino acids.

The V call is TRBV9, the J call TRBJ2-1; D ambiguous. In germline, CDR1 is SGDLS, CDR2 YYNGEE. V was trimmed by 4 bases and J by 0 bases, leaving 11 bases between them. The CDR3 sequence is 15 residues long. In DNA, the CDR3 is TGTGCCAGCAGCCTGGGGATCATCTCCTACAATGAGCAGTTCTTC. Translating gives CASSLGIISYNEQFF.

The DNA of the CDR3 is TGTGCCAGCAGTGAAGGGGGCGGGAACACTGAAGCTTTCTTT. This translates into CASSEGGGNTEAFF. This rearrangement joins TRBV2 to TRBJ1-1; a possible D gene is TRBD1 (5 bases). Germline CDR1 SNHLY, CDR2 FYNNEI. V lost 1 base to trimming and J lost 1 base, with 7 bases between them. The CDR3 has 14 amino acids.

This rearrangement joins TRBV6-2 or TRBV6-3 to TRBJ1-6, with a possible D match to TRBD1 (5 bases). Germline CDR1 and CDR2: MNHEY and SVGEGT. V was trimmed by 2 bases and J by 9 bases, leaving 8 bases between them. This CDR3 region has 13 residues. Here the CDR3 DNA reads TGTGCCAGCAGTTACGTCGGGGGTTCACCCCTCCACTTT. Its translation is CASSYVGGSPLHF.

CDR3 nucleotides: TGCAGCTGTGACAGTCACTATGGCTACACCTTC. This translates into CSCDSHYGYTF. The rearrangement uses TRBV20-1 and TRBJ1-2; D might be TRBD1 (5 bases). The V gene's germline CDR1 is DFQATT and CDR2 SNEGSKA (reference sequence). The CDR3 totals 11 residues.

This chain uses TRBV6-5 with TRBJ2-7; D uncertain. The CDR3 is 14 amino acids. Trimming shortened V by 0 bases and J by 7 bases, and 13 bases separated the two germline ends. The V gene's germline CDR1 is MNHEY and CDR2 SVGAGI. CDR3 sequence (DNA): TGTGCCAGCAGTTACTCAGGGCAGCAGTTAGAGCAGTACTTC. Translated, it gives CASSYSGQQLEQYF.

In this sample, this clone turned up once. The chain has TRBV6-5 and TRBJ2-5; tentative D call: TRBD2 (5 bases). Germline CDR1 and CDR2: MNHEY and SVGAGI. The CDR3 is made up of 15 amino acids. Trimming removed 2 bases from V and 2 bases from J, with 12 bases in between. The CDR3 nucleotides read TGTGCCAGCAGTTACGGGAGTAGCGCGCAAGAGACCCAGTACTTC. It encodes CASSYGSSAQETQYF.

This clone was detected only a few times. V gene TRBV27 combines with J gene TRBJ1-2; D uncertain. Germline-derived CDR1 and CDR2 are MNHEY and SMNVEV (reference sequence). Trimming stripped 3 bases from V and 1 base from J, with 12 bases between. This CDR3 has 15 residues. CDR3 sequence: CASSFEAGFNYGYTF. CDR3 sequence (DNA): TGTGCCAGCAGTTTCGAGGCAGGCTTTAACTATGGCTACACCTTC.

The V call is TRBV12-3 or TRBV12-4, the J call TRBJ2-1, with a tentative D call TRBD2 (6 bases). V gave up 8 bases and J gave up 4 bases, with 9 bases separating them. The CDR3 totals 12 residues. CDR3 in DNA: TGTGCCAGCGGAGGGTTGTACAATGAGCAGTTCTTC. It specifies CASGGLYNEQFF.

In DNA, the CDR3 is TGTGCCAGCAGCTTAAGTCGGGTCTGGGGCAACAGGGATGAAAAACTGTTTTTT. Its translation is CASSLSRVWGNRDEKLFF. V gene TRBV7-8 combines with J gene TRBJ1-4; tentatively, D is TRBD1 (6 bases). Germline-derived CDR1 and CDR2 are SGHVS and FQNEAQ. Trimming cost V 2 bases and J 6 bases, with 22 bases left between them. The CDR3 spans 18 residues.